These T cell receptor beta chains were read from a single sample in a study of T cell responses to AZD1222 COVID-19 vaccine. The protocol was immunoSEQ multiplex PCR, while the TCRdb copy is restricted to in-frame clones and leaves out a portion. Among under 90,000 clones listed, 75% to 90% were seen once. The source material was peripheral blood, sampled 28 days after the second AZD1222 dose. These receptors originate from an adult who received the AZD1222 COVID-19 vaccine. Both conserved end residues are trimmed from each CDR3. The order of the fields is V gene, CDR3 protein.

v_call: TRBV19; cdr3_aa: ASSTGGGGNQPQH
v_call: TRBV9; cdr3_aa: ASSSDPDPPAYEQY
v_call: TRBV3-1/TRBV3-2; cdr3_aa: ASTPGGGTEAF
v_call: TRBV4-1; cdr3_aa: ASSPYGTSGVYEQY
v_call: TRBV5-4; cdr3_aa: ASSLGQPIGEGYT
v_call: TRBV28; cdr3_aa: ASSRGAGHQETQY
v_call: TRBV29-1; cdr3_aa: SVDGWASGGPSTDTQY
v_call: TRBV11-2; cdr3_aa: ASSLVVLGEAF
v_call: TRBV11-2; cdr3_aa: ASSPISGQETQY
v_call: TRBV2; cdr3_aa: ASSEDRNRNQPQH
v_call: TRBV7-9; cdr3_aa: ASSLAGVNQPQH
v_call: TRBV28; cdr3_aa: ASSLFVGTEY
v_call: TRBV6-6; cdr3_aa: ASSPYTGGMGNQPQH
v_call: TRBV27; cdr3_aa: ASSRNNGNTIY
v_call: TRBV2; cdr3_aa: AINRGRRADTQY
v_call: TRBV6-2/TRBV6-3; cdr3_aa: ASSQGQWIYEQY
v_call: TRBV6-5; cdr3_aa: ASQGQVQNSPLH
v_call: TRBV6-5; cdr3_aa: ASSQGAYGYT
v_call: TRBV4-2; cdr3_aa: ASSQDSGGANEQF
v_call: TRBV27; cdr3_aa: ASSSLGGIHYGYT
v_call: TRBV7-9; cdr3_aa: ASRANTDTQY
v_call: TRBV5-4; cdr3_aa: ASSLQVPTDTQY
v_call: TRBV19; cdr3_aa: ASSRLASDTQY
v_call: TRBV5-1; cdr3_aa: ASSLTGTGGTGELF
v_call: TRBV7-9; cdr3_aa: ASSKGLAGYNEQF
v_call: TRBV14; cdr3_aa: ASSLNGQSTQY
v_call: TRBV6-1; cdr3_aa: ASSEGRQVGEAF
v_call: TRBV19; cdr3_aa: ASSMRGGFLAAYNEQF
v_call: TRBV11-2; cdr3_aa: ASSWGRGVVYGYT
v_call: TRBV30; cdr3_aa: AWTTTYEQY
v_call: TRBV25-1; cdr3_aa: ASSRQGASYNEQF
v_call: TRBV29-1; cdr3_aa: SVEERTEAF
v_call: TRBV7-9; cdr3_aa: ASSPAGTRDTGELF
v_call: TRBV11-2; cdr3_aa: ASSPNRVPDETQY
v_call: TRBV6-5; cdr3_aa: ASSYSPTRSGQY
v_call: TRBV28; cdr3_aa: ASSSQDSGPYEQY
v_call: TRBV10-3; cdr3_aa: ASRESDTQY
v_call: TRBV19; cdr3_aa: ASSIDRGNTEAF
v_call: TRBV24-1; cdr3_aa: ATSDLTDPYEQY
v_call: TRBV7-9; cdr3_aa: ASSLGGDANYGYT
v_call: TRBV19; cdr3_aa: ASSPTNSNQPQH
v_call: TRBV6-1; cdr3_aa: ASSELLYGYT